The entry below gives a single TCR beta chain sequence along with its context. The protocol was immunoSEQ multiplex PCR, while the TCRdb copy is restricted to in-frame clones and leaves out a portion. Of around 100,000 clones listed, 85% to 95% were seen once; the top ten hold about 0.3%. The source of the sample is a study of OX40 agonist ivuxolimab in advanced cancers. The overall study: The patients received ivuxolimab by intravenous route every 2 weeks at 0.01 to 10 mg/kg. Of the participants, about 40% had some prior anti-PD-1, anti-PD-L1 or anti-CTLA-4 therapy, which was allowed.

Trimming stripped 4 bases from V and 3 bases from J, with 5 bases between. Germline V lookup: CDR1 SGHKS, CDR2 YYEKEE (reference sequence). This CDR3 has 12 amino acids. Researchers took blood at baseline, on cycle 4 day 1, and on cycle 7 day 1. Specimen: CD4+ or CD8+ T cells sorted from blood, collected in a trial of the OX40 agonist ivuxolimab. The chain uses TRBV5-5 and TRBJ1-3; TRBD1 might be the D (5 bases). The origin of this receptor is an adult with an advanced solid tumor such as melanoma, head and neck, liver or kidney cancer. The CDR3 DNA reads TGTGCCAGCAGCCAGGGTGGAAACACCATATATTTT. It translates to CASSQGGNTIYF.